This T cell receptor (beta chain) was captured in a study of cytomegalovirus exposure and HLA in healthy donors. Notes on the study in general: A highly shared variant cluster was judged a likely technical artifact. Certain indistinguishable V segments, among them TRBV6-2 and TRBV6-3, were excluded. TCR beta V- and J-gene trimming, according to a later analysis, was linked to a missense DCLRE1C variant.

Deletions cut 1 base from V and 1 base from J, with 11 bases between. The CDR3 is 15 amino acids. Germline V CDR1 and CDR2: MNHNY, SVGAGI (reference sequence). In regard to this clone: Its target is not known.

13 Jbeta primers and 60 Vbeta primers were used for the PCR. Measured with immunoSEQ multiplex PCR; TCRdb has only the in-frame clones, and not every one. This sample has roughly 140,000 clones, with approximately 80% found just once. Sample: PBMCs. This chain uses TRBV6-6 with TRBJ2-7; tentatively, D is TRBD2 (6 bases). The TCR sequence derives from a man aged 25 to 40 in good health and CMV-seropositive. CDR3 DNA sequence: TGTGCCAGCAGTTACTTAACGACTAGTTCCTACGAGCAGTACTTC. Translated: CASSYLTTSSYEQYF.